Included here is one TCR beta chain sequence, with context. Its antigen is undetermined. The data were taken from a study of OX40 agonist ivuxolimab in advanced cancers. As for the study in general: Enrolled patients in dose escalation had cancers that were hepatocellular carcinoma, melanoma, renal cell or head and neck cancer. Findings of the study overall: With doses of 0.1-3.0 mg/kg, partial responders showed among the lowest clonal expansion. Normalized T-cell clonal expansion was also low in a subset of nonresponders.

The length of the CDR3 is 17 residues. From germline, CDR1 is MGHRA and CDR2 YSYEKL. Trimming cost V 2 bases and J 8 bases; bases outside gene matches: 6. Repertoires were generated with immunoSEQ multiplex PCR, while TCRdb's copy carries only in-frame clones and drops some. The table records 60,000 to 70,000 clones, around 93% of them present only once. The sequence came from an adult with an advanced solid tumor such as melanoma, head and neck, liver or kidney cancer. This chain connects TRBV4-1 to TRBJ2-1; TRBD2 aligns across 16 bases. Sequenced material: CD4+ or CD8+ T cells sorted from blood, taken in a trial of the OX40 agonist ivuxolimab. The CDR3 DNA is TGCGCCAGCAGCCAATTACAGGGACTAGCGGGGGGGTATGAGCAGTTCTTC. As protein: CASSQLQGLAGGYEQFF.